This entry concerns a single TCR beta chain. What it recognizes is unknown. Coverage ceases 3 residues before the CDR3 finishes, and the germline J gene fills in the end. The data were obtained in a study of T cells in women clearing cervical HPV infection. Study-wide background: Controls gave blood once infection was undetectable; cases at lesion identification. Cases' blood sampling followed lesion detection by median approximately 150 days (90 to 200). Findings and caveats of the study: Repertoire richness, not evenness, was significantly elevated in CIN3+ cases versus controls.

Sequencing was performed with immunoSEQ multiplex PCR; in TCRdb, only in-frame clones are kept and a portion is missing. Its clone listing holds around 18,000 clones. V was clipped by 0 bases and J by 1 base; unmatched bases: 2. This CDR3 comprises 16 residues. Germline CDR1 is SGHRS and CDR2 is YFSETQ. Sequencing was done on a sample of blood buffy coat. The V and J genes are TRBV5-1 and TRBJ2-1; TRBD2 agrees at 9 bases. This sequence was found in a woman between 18 and 75 years old with a cervical HPV16 infection that either progressed to CIN3+ or cleared (not recorded which). The CDR3 here is CASSLGAGGSYNEQFF. CDR3 bases read: TGCGCCAGCAGCTTGGGAGCGGGGGGTTCCTACAATGAG.